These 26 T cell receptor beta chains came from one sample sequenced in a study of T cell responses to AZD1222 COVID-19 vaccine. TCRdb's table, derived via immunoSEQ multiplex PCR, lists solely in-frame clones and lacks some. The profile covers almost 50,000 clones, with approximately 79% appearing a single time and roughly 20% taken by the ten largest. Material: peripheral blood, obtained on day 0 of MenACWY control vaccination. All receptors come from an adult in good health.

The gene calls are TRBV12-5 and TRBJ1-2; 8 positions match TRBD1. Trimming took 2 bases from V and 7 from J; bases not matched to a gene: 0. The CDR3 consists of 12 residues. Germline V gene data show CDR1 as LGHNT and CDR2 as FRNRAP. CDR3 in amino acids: CASGLTGGGYTF. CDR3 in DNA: TGTGCTAGTGGTTTGACAGGGGGTGGCTACACCTTC.

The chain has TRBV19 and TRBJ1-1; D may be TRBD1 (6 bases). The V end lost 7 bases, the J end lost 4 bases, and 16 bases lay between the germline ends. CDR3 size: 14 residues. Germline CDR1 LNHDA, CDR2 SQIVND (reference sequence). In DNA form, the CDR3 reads TGTGCCAGTATTCCAGGGGAGGGCCGCACTGAAGCTTTCTTT. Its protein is CASIPGEGRTEAFF.

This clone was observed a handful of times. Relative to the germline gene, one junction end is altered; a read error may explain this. In nucleotides, the CDR3 is TGCGCCAGCAGCCAGGAAATCGACAGGGAGCCTCAGCATTTT. Protein sequence: CASSQEIDREPQHF. V is TRBV4-1 and J is TRBJ1-5; 7 bases agree with TRBD1. CDR3 length: 14 amino acids. Germline V gene lookup returns CDR1 MGHRA and CDR2 YSYEKL.

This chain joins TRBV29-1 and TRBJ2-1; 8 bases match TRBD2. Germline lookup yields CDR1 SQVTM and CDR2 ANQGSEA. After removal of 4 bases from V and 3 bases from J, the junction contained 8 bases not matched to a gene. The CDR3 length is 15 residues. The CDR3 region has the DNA TGCAGCGTTGGGTCTGCGGGAGGCCTCTACAATGAGCAGTTCTTC. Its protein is CSVGSAGGLYNEQFF.

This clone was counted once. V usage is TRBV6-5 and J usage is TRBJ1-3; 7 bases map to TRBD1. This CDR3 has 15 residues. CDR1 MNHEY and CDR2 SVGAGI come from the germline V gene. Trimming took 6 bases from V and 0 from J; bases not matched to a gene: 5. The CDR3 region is CASSLDRSSGNTIYF. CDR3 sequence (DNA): TGTGCCAGCAGCTTGGACAGGAGCTCTGGAAACACCATATATTTT.

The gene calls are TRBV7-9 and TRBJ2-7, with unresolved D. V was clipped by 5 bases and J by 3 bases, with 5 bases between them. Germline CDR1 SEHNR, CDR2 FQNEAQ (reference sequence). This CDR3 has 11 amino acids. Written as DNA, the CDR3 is TGTGCCAGCAGCCCCAACTACGAGCAGTACTTC. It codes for CASSPNYEQYF.

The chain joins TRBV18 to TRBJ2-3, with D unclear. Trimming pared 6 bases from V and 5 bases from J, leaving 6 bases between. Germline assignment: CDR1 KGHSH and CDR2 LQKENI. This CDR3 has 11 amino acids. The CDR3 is CASSLQDTQYF. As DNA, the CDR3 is TGTGCCAGCTCCCTCCAAGATACGCAGTATTTT.

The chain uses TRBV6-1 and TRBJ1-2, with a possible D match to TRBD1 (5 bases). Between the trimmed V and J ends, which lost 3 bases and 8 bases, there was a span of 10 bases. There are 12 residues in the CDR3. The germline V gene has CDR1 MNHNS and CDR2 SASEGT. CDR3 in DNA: TGTGCCAGCAGTGAGACGCGGGGCGGCTACACCTTC. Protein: CASSETRGGYTF.

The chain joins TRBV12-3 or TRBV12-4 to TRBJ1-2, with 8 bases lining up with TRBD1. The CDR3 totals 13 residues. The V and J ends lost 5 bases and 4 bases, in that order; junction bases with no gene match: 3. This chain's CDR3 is CASSGTGIYGYTF. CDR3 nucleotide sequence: TGTGCCAGCAGTGGGACAGGAATCTATGGCTACACCTTC.

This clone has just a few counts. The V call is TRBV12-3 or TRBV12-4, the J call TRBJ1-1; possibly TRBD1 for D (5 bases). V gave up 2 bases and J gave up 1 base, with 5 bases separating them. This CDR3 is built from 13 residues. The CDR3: CASSLQGNTEAFF. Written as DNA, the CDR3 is TGTGCCAGCAGTTTACAGGGGAACACTGAAGCTTTCTTT.

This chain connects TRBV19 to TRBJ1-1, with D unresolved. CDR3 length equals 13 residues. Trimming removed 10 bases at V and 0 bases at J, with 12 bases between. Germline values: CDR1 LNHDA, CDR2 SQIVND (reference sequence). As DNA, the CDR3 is TGTGCCACCCAGAGAAAGATGAACACTGAAGCTTTCTTT. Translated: CATQRKMNTEAFF.

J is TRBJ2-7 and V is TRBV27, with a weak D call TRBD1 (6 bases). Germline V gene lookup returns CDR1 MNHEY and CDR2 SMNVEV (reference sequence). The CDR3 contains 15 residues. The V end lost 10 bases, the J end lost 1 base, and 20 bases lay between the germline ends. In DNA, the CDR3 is TGTGCCACCAATAACTTGGCAGGGGATTCCTACGAGCAGTACTTC. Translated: CATNNLAGDSYEQYF.

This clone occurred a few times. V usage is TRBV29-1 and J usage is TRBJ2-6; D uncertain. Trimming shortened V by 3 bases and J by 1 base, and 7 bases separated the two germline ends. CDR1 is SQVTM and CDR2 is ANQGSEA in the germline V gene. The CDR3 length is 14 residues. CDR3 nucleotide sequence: TGCAGCGTTGACTTGGGGTCTGGGGCCAACGTCCTGACTTTC. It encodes CSVDLGSGANVLTF.

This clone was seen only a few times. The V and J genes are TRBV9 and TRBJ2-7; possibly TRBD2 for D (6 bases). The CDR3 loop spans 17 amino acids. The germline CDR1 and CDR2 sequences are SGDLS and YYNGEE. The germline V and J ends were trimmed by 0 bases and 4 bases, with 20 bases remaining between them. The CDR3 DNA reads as TGTGCCAGCAGCGTAGGAGGAGGGGCAGGGAGAGATTACGAGCAGTACTTC. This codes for CASSVGGGAGRDYEQYF.

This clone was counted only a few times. The CDR3 DNA follows: TGTGCCAGCAGCCAAGATTGGGGTCCCTGGTCTCGAAACACCATATATTTT. The encoded protein is CASSQDWGPWSRNTIYF. The chain recombines TRBV14 with TRBJ1-3, with D unclear. The CDR3 consists of 17 residues. Germline V gene data show CDR1 as SGHDN and CDR2 as FVKESK. V lost 0 bases and J lost 5, with 17 bases in between.

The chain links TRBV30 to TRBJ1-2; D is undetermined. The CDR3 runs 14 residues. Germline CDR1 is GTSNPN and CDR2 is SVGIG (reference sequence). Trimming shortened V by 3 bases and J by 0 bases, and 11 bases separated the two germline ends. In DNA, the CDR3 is TGTGCCTGGAGGGGCGGGCTAGCTAACTATGGCTACACCTTC. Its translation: CAWRGGLANYGYTF.

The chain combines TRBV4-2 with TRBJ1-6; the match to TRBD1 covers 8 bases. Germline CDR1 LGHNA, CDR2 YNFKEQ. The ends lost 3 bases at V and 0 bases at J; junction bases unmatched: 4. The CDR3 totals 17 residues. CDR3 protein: CASSHGQGSSYNSPLHF. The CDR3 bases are TGTGCCAGCAGCCACGGACAGGGTAGCTCCTATAATTCACCCCTCCACTTT.

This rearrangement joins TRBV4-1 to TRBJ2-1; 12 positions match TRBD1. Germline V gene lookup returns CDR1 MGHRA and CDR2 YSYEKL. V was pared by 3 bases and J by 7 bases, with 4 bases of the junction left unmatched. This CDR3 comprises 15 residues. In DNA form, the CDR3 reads TGCGCCAGCAGCCAGGGGACAGGGGGCAGGAATGAGCAGTTCTTC. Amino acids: CASSQGTGGRNEQFF.

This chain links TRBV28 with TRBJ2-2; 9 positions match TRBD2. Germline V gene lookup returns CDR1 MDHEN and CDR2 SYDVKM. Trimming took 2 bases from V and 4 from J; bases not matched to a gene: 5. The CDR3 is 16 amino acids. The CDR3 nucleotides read TGTGCCAGCAGTTTACGCGGGAGGGCCTCCACCGGGGAGCTGTTTTTT. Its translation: CASSLRGRASTGELFF.

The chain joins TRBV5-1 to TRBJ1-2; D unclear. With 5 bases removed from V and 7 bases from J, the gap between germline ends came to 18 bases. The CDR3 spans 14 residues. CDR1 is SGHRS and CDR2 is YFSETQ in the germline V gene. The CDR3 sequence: CASRPGQNERGYTF. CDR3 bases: TGCGCCAGCAGGCCTGGGCAGAATGAGCGTGGCTACACCTTC. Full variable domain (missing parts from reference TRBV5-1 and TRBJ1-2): KAGVTQTPRYLIKTRGQQVTLSCSPISGHRSVSWYQQTPGQGLQFLFEYFSETQRNKGNFPGRFSGRQFSNSRSEMNVSTLELGDSALYLCASRPGQNERGYTFGSGTRLTVV.

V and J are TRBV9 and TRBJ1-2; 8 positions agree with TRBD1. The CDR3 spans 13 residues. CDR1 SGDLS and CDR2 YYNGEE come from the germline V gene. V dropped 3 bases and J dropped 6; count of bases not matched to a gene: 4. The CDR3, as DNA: TGTGCCAGCAGCGGACAGGGGTCCCATGGCTACACCTTC. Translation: CASSGQGSHGYTF.

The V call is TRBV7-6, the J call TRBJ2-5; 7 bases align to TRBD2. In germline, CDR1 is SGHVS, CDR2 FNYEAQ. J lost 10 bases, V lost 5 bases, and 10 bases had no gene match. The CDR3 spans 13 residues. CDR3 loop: CASSKLGGEVQYF. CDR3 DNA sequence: TGTGCCAGCAGCAAGCTGGGAGGGGAGGTCCAGTACTTC.

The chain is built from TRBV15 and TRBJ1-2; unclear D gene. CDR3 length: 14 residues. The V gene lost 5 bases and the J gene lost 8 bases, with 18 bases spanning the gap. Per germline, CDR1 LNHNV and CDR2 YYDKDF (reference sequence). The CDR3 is CATSFRVGLEGYTF. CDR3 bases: TGTGCCACCAGCTTCCGAGTGGGGTTGGAAGGCTACACCTTC.

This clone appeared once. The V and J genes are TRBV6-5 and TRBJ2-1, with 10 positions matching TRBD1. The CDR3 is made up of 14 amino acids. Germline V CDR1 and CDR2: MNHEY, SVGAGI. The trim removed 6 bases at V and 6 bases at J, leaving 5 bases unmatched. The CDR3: CASSATGGLNEQFF. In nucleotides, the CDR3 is TGTGCCAGCAGCGCGACAGGGGGCCTCAATGAGCAGTTCTTC.

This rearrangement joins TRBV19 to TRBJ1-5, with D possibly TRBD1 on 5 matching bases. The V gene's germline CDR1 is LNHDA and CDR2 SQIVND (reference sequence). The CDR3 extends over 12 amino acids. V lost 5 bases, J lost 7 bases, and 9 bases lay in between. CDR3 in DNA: TGTGCCAGTAGTCCCCAGGGACAGCCCCAGCATTTT. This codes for CASSPQGQPQHF. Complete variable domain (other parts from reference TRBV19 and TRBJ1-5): DGGITQSPKYLFRKEGQNVTLSCEQNLNHDAMYWYRQDPGQGLRLIYYSQIVNDFQKGDIAEGYSVSREKKESFPLTVTSAQKNPTAFYLCASSPQGQPQHFGDGTRLSIL.

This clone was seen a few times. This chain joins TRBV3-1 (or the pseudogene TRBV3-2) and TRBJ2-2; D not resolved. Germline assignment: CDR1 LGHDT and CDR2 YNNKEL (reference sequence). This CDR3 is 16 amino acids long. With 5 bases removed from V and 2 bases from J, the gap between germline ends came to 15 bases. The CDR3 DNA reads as TGTGCCAGCAGCTACCGTGGTAGCTCTAACACCGGGGAGCTGTTTTTT. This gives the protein CASSYRGSSNTGELFF.